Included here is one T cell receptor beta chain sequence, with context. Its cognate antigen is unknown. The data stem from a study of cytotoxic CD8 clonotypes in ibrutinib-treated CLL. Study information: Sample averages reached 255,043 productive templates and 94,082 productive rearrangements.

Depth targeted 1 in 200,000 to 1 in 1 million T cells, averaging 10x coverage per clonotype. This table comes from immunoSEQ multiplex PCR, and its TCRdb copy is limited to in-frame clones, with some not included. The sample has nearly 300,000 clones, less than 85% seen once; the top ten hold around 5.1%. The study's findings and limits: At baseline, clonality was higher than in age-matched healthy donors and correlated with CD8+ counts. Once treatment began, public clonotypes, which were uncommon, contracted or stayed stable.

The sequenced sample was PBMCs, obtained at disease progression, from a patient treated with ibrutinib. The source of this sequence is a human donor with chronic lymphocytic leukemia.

The CDR3 DNA follows: TGTGCCAGCAGTTTAGGGGACAGGCCCATCGAAGGCTACACCTTC. It translates to CASSLGDRPIEGYTF. The chain uses TRBV28 and TRBJ1-2; the match to TRBD1 covers 8 bases. CDR1 and CDR2 from the germline V gene are MDHEN and SYDVKM. With 2 bases clipped from V and 8 bases from J, the junction kept 10 bases outside the gene matches. CDR3 length: 15 residues.